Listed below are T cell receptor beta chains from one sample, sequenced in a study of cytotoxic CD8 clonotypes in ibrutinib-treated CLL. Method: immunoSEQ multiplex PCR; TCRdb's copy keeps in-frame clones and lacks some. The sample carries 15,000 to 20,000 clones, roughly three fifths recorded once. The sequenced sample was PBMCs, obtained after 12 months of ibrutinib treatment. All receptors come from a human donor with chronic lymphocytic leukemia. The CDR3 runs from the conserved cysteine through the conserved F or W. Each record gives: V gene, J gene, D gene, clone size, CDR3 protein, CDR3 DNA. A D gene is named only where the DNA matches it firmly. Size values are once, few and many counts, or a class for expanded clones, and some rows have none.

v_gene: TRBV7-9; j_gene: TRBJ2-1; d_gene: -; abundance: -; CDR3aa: CASSFLASDLFF; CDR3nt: TGTGCCAGCAGCTTTCTTGCTAGCGATCTGTTCTTC
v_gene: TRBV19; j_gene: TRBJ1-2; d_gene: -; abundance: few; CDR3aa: CASSPFGGNYGYTF; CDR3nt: TGTGCCAGTTCCCCGTTCGGGGGCAACTATGGCTACACCTTC
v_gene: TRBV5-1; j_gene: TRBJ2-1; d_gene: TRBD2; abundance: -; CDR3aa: CASSSDPPGTSGTVEQFF; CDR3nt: TGCGCCAGCAGCTCGGATCCGCCCGGGACTAGCGGGACGGTTGAGCAGTTCTTC
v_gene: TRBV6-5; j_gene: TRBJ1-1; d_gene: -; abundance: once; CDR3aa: CASRLGTTEAFF; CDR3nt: TGTGCCAGCAGACTAGGGACCACTGAAGCTTTCTTT
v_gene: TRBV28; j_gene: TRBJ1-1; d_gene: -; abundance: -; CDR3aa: CASSFDTEAFF; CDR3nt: TGTGCCAGCAGTTTTGACACTGAAGCTTTCTTT
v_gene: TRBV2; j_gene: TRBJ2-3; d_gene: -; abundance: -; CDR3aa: CASTLNSLDTQYF; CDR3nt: TGTGCCAGCACCCTGAACAGCTTAGATACGCAGTATTTT
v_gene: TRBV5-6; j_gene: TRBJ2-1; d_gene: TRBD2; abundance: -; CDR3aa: CASSLVRLAGAYNEQFF; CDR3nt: TGTGCCAGCAGCTTGGTGCGTCTAGCGGGAGCCTACAATGAGCAGTTCTTC
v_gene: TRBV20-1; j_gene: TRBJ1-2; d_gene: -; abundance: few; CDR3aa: CSASNNYGYTF; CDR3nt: TGCAGTGCTTCCAACAACTATGGCTACACCTTC
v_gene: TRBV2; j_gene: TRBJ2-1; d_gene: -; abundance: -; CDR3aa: CASSGPYNEQFF; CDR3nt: TGTGCCAGCAGTGGGCCATACAATGAGCAGTTCTTC
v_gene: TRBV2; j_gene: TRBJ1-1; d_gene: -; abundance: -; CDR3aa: CASSERGLSEAFF; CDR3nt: TGTGCCAGCAGTGAAAGGGGGTTAAGTGAAGCTTTCTTT
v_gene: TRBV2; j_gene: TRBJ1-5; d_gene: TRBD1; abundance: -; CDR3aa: CASSGQGAGQPQHF; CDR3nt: TGTGCCAGCAGTGGACAGGGGGCTGGACAGCCCCAGCATTTT
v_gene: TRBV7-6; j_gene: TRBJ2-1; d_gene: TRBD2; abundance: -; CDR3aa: CASSHEPLAGGSYNEQFF; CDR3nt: TGTGCCAGCAGCCATGAACCTCTAGCGGGAGGCTCCTACAATGAGCAGTTCTTC
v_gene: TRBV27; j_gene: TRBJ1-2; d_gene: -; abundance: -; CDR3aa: CASSTRPRNYGYTF; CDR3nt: TGTGCCAGCAGTACGCGCCCGAGGAACTATGGCTACACCTTC
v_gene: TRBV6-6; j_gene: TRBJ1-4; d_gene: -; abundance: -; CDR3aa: CASSQTGSNEKLFF; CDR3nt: TGTGCCAGCAGTCAGACAGGTTCTAATGAAAAACTGTTTTTT
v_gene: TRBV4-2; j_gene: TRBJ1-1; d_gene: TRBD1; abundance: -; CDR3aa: CASSQGQGVSTEAFF; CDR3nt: TGTGCCAGCAGCCAAGGGCAGGGGGTGAGTACTGAAGCTTTCTTT
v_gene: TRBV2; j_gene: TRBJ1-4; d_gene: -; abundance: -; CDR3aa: CASKTEDVSEKLFF; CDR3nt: TGTGCCAGCAAGACGGAGGACGTTTCAGAAAAACTGTTTTTT
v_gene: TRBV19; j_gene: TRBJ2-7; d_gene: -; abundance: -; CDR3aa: CASSIGHLAYEQYF; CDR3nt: TGTGCCAGTAGTATAGGGCACCTAGCCTACGAGCAGTACTTC
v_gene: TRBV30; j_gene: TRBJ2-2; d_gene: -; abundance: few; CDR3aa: CAWNRVAGELFF; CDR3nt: TGTGCCTGGAACAGGGTGGCCGGGGAGCTGTTTTTT
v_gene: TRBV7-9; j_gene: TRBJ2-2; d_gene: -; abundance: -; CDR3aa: CASSSLWYGPNTGELFF; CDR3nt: TGTGCCAGCAGCTCTCTATGGTACGGGCCGAACACCGGGGAGCTGTTTTTT
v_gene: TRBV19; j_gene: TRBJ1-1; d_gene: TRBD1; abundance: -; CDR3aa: CASRSQGAAEAFF; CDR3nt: TGTGCCAGTAGGTCGCAGGGGGCGGCTGAAGCTTTCTTT
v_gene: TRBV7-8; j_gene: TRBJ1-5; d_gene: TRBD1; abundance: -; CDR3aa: CASSRHDRGHGQPQHF; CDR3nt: TGTGCCAGCAGCCGACACGACAGGGGACATGGGCAGCCCCAGCATTTT
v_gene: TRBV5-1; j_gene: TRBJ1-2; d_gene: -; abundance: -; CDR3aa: CASSLAAMSKRTF; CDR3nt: TGCGCCAGCAGCTTGGCCGCAATGAGTAAGAGGACTTTC
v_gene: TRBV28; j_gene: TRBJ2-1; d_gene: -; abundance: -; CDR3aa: CASSFLYEQFF; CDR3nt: TGTGCCAGCAGTTTTCTCTATGAGCAGTTCTTC